Listed here are 5 T cell receptor beta chains from one sample, sequenced in a study of cytomegalovirus exposure and HLA in healthy donors. Clones were sequenced by immunoSEQ multiplex PCR, and TCRdb holds only the in-frame ones, with some missing. The sample has approximately 220,000 clones, about 93% seen once. Input material: PBMCs. These receptors were obtained from a woman between 18 and 29 years old in good health and CMV-seronegative.

V and J are TRBV19 and TRBJ1-4; the D gene is possibly TRBD1 (5 bases). The CDR3 is made up of 14 amino acids. CDR1 is LNHDA and CDR2 is SQIVND in the germline V gene (reference sequence). Trimming pared 6 bases from V and 8 bases from J, leaving 16 bases between. For the CDR3, the DNA is TGTGCCAGTAGGACCGGGCAGGGCCGGGAAAAACTGTTTTTT. Translated, it gives CASRTGQGREKLFF.

This sequence joins TRBV6-1 and TRBJ2-4, with 9 bases lining up with TRBD1. This CDR3 region has 19 residues. CDR1 MNHNS and CDR2 SASEGT come from the germline V gene. Unmatched junction bases numbered 12, after V lost 3 bases and J lost 0 bases. Here the CDR3 DNA reads TGTGCCAGCAGTGACTGGGGGGACAGGGCCGCTCTAGCCAAAAACATTCAGTACTTC. Its translation: CASSDWGDRAALAKNIQYF.

The DNA for the CDR3 is TGTGCCAGCAGCTTGGGAGGGGGGGGCGAATACAATGAGCAGTTCTTC. Amino acid sequence: CASSLGGGGEYNEQFF. V gene TRBV11-3 combines with J gene TRBJ2-1, with D possibly matching TRBD2 (7 bases). The CDR3 extends over 16 amino acids. The ends were cut back, 3 bases at V and 4 bases at J, with 16 bases in the middle. Germline V gene data show CDR1 as SGHNT and CDR2 as YENEEA.

This clone was seen only a few times. The chain recombines TRBV7-9 with TRBJ2-2; TRBD1 agrees at 7 bases. Germline CDR1 reads SEHNR; CDR2 reads FQNEAQ (reference sequence). Trimming cost V 4 bases and J 7 bases; bases outside gene matches: 9. CDR3 size: 15 residues. The chain's CDR3 is CASSSSKGAGGELFF. DNA for the CDR3: TGTGCCAGCAGCTCATCCAAGGGGGCTGGCGGGGAGCTGTTTTTT.

This chain links TRBV5-4 with TRBJ2-7, with D perhaps matching TRBD1 (5 bases). Per the germline V gene, CDR1 is SGHNT and CDR2 is YYREEE (reference sequence). V was clipped by 2 bases and J by 3 bases, with 6 bases between them. The CDR3 has 12 amino acids. CDR3 amino acids: CASSLTGYEQYF. The CDR3 DNA reads TGTGCCAGCAGCTTAACAGGCTACGAGCAGTACTTC.